This section outlines one T cell receptor (beta chain) sequence together with its context. The data stem from a study of blood T cells in healthy people across ages. The authors extracted at least 6 micrograms of total RNA per sample. Primers used in a second PCR of about 7 to 12 cycles were a sample-barcoded 5' primer and a J-beta primer mix. MiXCR, applied by TCRdb to the 5' RACE reads, yields one record per CDR3 protein. This table has around 650,000 distinct CDR3 sequences, approximately 40% appearing once. This clonotype was obtained from a man older than 75 in good health. Sequenced sample: blood.

This CDR3 reads CASRPAAGAGYGYTF. The CDR3 DNA reads as TGCGCCAGCAGACCGGCGGCGGGGGCTGGCTATGGCTACACCTTC. The chain employs TRBV5-1 and TRBJ1-2, with a tentative D call TRBD1 (6 bases). The V gene's germline CDR1 is SGHRS and CDR2 YFSETQ. Trimming took off 5 bases at V and 4 bases at J, with 18 bases between the two ends. The CDR3 is 15 residues long.